The 21 T cell receptor beta chains listed next were all sequenced from one sample in a study of cytomegalovirus exposure and HLA in healthy donors (dated by TCRdb to 2015 to 2018). Library construction relied on the immunoSEQ multiplex PCR assay. In TCRdb, the immuneACCESS table is reduced to in-frame sequences with V and J assigned. These tables do not hold every clone; where another copy was compared, an unresolved V gene accounts for under half, and the others remain unexplained. This sample comprises some 330,000 clones, around 86% of them detected only once. The top ten constitute 0.75% to 0.85% of the sample. The sample comprised PBMCs. The receptors were sampled from a woman aged 18 to 35 in good health and CMV-seronegative.

The table lists this clone with a few counts. The rearrangement uses TRBV6-1 and TRBJ2-7; D perhaps matches TRBD2 (6 bases). V lost 5 bases, J lost 0 bases, and 14 bases lay in between. CDR1 is MNHNS and CDR2 is SASEGT in the germline V gene. There are 15 residues in the CDR3. The CDR3 bases are TGTGCCAGCAGTTCGGACTACCCGAGCTCCTACGAGCAGTACTTC. It translates to CASSSDYPSSYEQYF.

The chain uses TRBV29-1 and TRBJ1-2; 9 bases are a match to TRBD1. Trimming removed 6 bases from V and 2 bases from J; junction bases left unmatched: 4. Germline V lookup: CDR1 SQVTM, CDR2 ANQGSEA. The CDR3 runs 13 residues. CDR3 nucleotides: TGCAGCGTAGGGACAGGGCCAAACTATGGCTACACCTTC. Translation gives CSVGTGPNYGYTF.

This clone was counted only a few times. This sequence joins TRBV2 and TRBJ1-2; unclear D gene. Trimming took off 3 bases at V and 5 bases at J, with 16 bases between the two ends. Germline lookup yields CDR1 SNHLY and CDR2 FYNNEI. The CDR3 is made up of 15 amino acids. The CDR3 DNA reads TGTGCCAGCAGTGACCCAGGAGGGATCGTGTATGGCTACACCTTC. This sequence encodes CASSDPGGIVYGYTF.

This chain joins TRBV9 and TRBJ2-7, with D possibly matching TRBD2 (6 bases). Per germline, CDR1 SGDLS and CDR2 YYNGEE. This CDR3 has 14 amino acids. The V gene lost 0 bases and the J gene lost 6 bases, with 13 bases spanning the gap. CDR3 region: CASSVGGGTPEQYF. DNA for the CDR3: TGTGCCAGCAGCGTAGGAGGCGGGACGCCCGAGCAGTACTTC.

J is TRBJ2-7 and V is TRBV4-1; D is possibly TRBD2 (6 bases). Trimming removed 0 bases from V and 2 bases from J, with 14 bases in between. Per germline, CDR1 MGHRA and CDR2 YSYEKL. This CDR3 has 16 amino acids. The CDR3 nucleotides are TGCGCCAGCAGCCAAGATTGGAGGGGAATCGCCTACGAGCAGTACTTC. This sequence encodes CASSQDWRGIAYEQYF.

The chain carries TRBV11-1 and TRBJ1-1; no clear D. The CDR3 is 13 amino acids. Per the germline V gene, CDR1 is SGHAT and CDR2 is FQDESV (reference sequence). Trimming stripped 3 bases from V and 5 bases from J, with 10 bases between. The CDR3 sequence: CASSFEGLTEAFF. CDR3 DNA: TGTGCCAGCAGCTTTGAGGGTTTAACTGAAGCTTTCTTT.

V is TRBV27 and J is TRBJ1-1; unclear D gene. In germline, CDR1 is MNHEY, CDR2 SMNVEV (reference sequence). V was cut by 2 bases and J by 4 bases, with 11 bases left in between. CDR3 length: 14 amino acids. The CDR3 DNA reads TGTGCCAGCAGTTTACAGTGGTCGGGCACTGAAGCTTTCTTT. It yields the protein CASSLQWSGTEAFF.

The chain uses TRBV28 and TRBJ2-6, with TRBD2 as a possible D gene (6 bases). The germline gives CDR1 MDHEN, CDR2 SYDVKM. The CDR3 length is 15 residues. V shed 3 bases and J shed 6 bases, with 12 bases lying between them. Here the CDR3 DNA reads TGTGCCAGCAGTTTCGGCGGGAAGATGGCCAACGTCCTGACTTTC. Protein sequence: CASSFGGKMANVLTF.

The chain combines TRBV4-1 with TRBJ2-7; TRBD2 aligns across 7 bases. CDR1 and CDR2 from the germline V gene are MGHRA and YSYEKL. The ends lost 3 bases at V and 6 bases at J; junction bases unmatched: 2. The CDR3 is 12 amino acids. CDR3 in amino acids: CASSQGRGEQYF. The DNA for the CDR3 is TGCGCCAGCAGCCAGGGGAGGGGCGAGCAGTACTTC.

The chain recombines TRBV27 with TRBJ2-3; TRBD2 aligns across 10 bases. Losses at the gene ends were 2 bases for V and 6 bases for J; bases not matched to a gene: 8. The V gene's germline CDR1 is MNHEY and CDR2 SMNVEV (reference sequence). The CDR3 consists of 16 residues. The CDR3 loop is CASSLLAGALGDTQYF. CDR3 nucleotide sequence: TGTGCCAGCAGTTTACTAGCGGGAGCCCTCGGGGATACGCAGTATTTT.

This chain connects TRBV9 to TRBJ2-7; a possible D gene is TRBD1 (5 bases). CDR3 length: 14 amino acids. Trimming cost V 4 bases and J 5 bases, with 16 bases left between them. Germline V gene data show CDR1 as SGDLS and CDR2 as YYNGEE. The CDR3 protein is CASSPALLGHEQYF. In nucleotides, the CDR3 is TGTGCCAGCAGCCCAGCCCTCCTGGGGCACGAGCAGTACTTC. The complete variable domain, with remaining parts taken from reference TRBV9 and TRBJ2-7, reads DSGVTQTPKHLITATGQRVTLRCSPRSGDLSVYWYQQSLDQGLQFLIQYYNGEERAKGNILERFSAQQFPDLHSELNLSSLELGDSALYFCASSPALLGHEQYFGPGTRLTVT.

This rearrangement joins TRBV4-3 to TRBJ1-1; possible D gene TRBD1, 6 bases. The CDR3 is 15 residues long. V lost 0 bases, J lost 1 base, and 9 bases lay in between. Germline V gene lookup returns CDR1 LGHNA and CDR2 YSLEER. CDR3 residues: CASSQDLGQNTEAFF. The CDR3 coding sequence is TGCGCCAGCAGCCAAGATCTGGGACAGAACACTGAAGCTTTCTTT.

This clone was picked up one time. This rearrangement joins TRBV18 to TRBJ2-7; 9 bases agree with TRBD1. Germline CDR1 KGHSH, CDR2 LQKENI. V shed 0 bases and J 1 base; nucleotides not matched to a gene: 1. The CDR3 sequence is 15 residues long. Here the CDR3 DNA reads TGTGCCAGCTCACCACCGACAGGGGGTTCCTACGAGCAGTACTTC. Protein: CASSPPTGGSYEQYF.

This chain joins TRBV4-1 and TRBJ2-7; 10 nucleotides agree with TRBD1. The CDR3 consists of 15 residues. With V trimmed by 4 bases and J by 5 bases, 8 bases remained unmatched. Germline V gene lookup returns CDR1 MGHRA and CDR2 YSYEKL. Here the CDR3 reads CASSRMTGGLNEQYF. The CDR3 DNA reads TGCGCCAGCAGCCGCATGACAGGGGGCCTTAACGAGCAGTACTTC.

This clone showed up just once. The chain is built from TRBV29-1 and TRBJ1-2; 7 nucleotides align to TRBD1. V dropped 6 bases and J dropped 4; count of bases not matched to a gene: 8. The CDR3 contains 13 residues. The V gene's germline CDR1 is SQVTM and CDR2 ANQGSEA. The CDR3 sequence is CSVVPQGGYGYTF. CDR3 DNA sequence: TGCAGCGTGGTGCCCCAGGGGGGCTATGGCTACACCTTC.

The chain uses TRBV18 and TRBJ2-1, with TRBD2 matching 7 bases. The CDR3 sequence is 18 residues long. V dropped 6 bases and J dropped 8; count of bases not matched to a gene: 22. CDR1 and CDR2 from the germline V gene are KGHSH and LQKENI. The DNA for the CDR3 is TGTGCCAGCTCGCAAACCAGCTGGGCGGGAGTCTCGGTAGATGAGCAGTTCTTC. The encoded protein is CASSQTSWAGVSVDEQFF.

This clone was counted only a few times. The sample contains more than one DNA sequence encoding this CDR3. This chain connects TRBV12-5 to TRBJ1-5, with D possibly matching TRBD1 (5 bases). The germline V and J ends were trimmed by 1 base and 4 bases, with 8 bases remaining between them. Per germline, CDR1 LGHNT and CDR2 FRNRAP. This CDR3 has 14 residues. CDR3 nucleotide sequence: TGTGCTAGTGGTTTGGGCCAGGGAAATCAGCCCCAGCATTTT. It specifies CASGLGQGNQPQHF. Full variable domain (outside the CDR3, taken from reference TRBV12-5 and TRBJ1-5): DARVTQTPRHKVTEMGQEVTMRCQPILGHNTVFWYRQTMMQGLELLAYFRNRAPLDDSGMPKDRFSAEMPDATLATLKIQPSEPRDSAVYFCASGLGQGNQPQHFGDGTRLSIL.

The chain is built from TRBV11-2 and TRBJ1-2; a possible D gene is TRBD1 (5 bases). The CDR3 runs to 15 residues. CDR1 and CDR2 from the germline V gene are SGHAT and FQNNGV. Trimming took 7 bases from V and 4 from J, leaving 19 bases between them. This CDR3 reads CASINTREGGYGYTF. The CDR3 nucleotides read TGTGCCAGCATCAATACCAGGGAGGGCGGCTATGGCTACACCTTC.

The chain uses TRBV2 and TRBJ2-2; 7 nucleotides align to TRBD2. V dropped 8 bases and J dropped 3; count of bases not matched to a gene: 9. Germline loops: CDR1 SNHLY, CDR2 FYNNEI. This CDR3 contains 15 residues. The CDR3, as DNA: TGTGCCAGCTCCCGCGCGGGGGATGACACCGGGGAGCTGTTTTTT. This translates into CASSRAGDDTGELFF.

This rearrangement joins TRBV19 to TRBJ1-1; the D gene is possibly TRBD1 (6 bases). Per the germline V gene, CDR1 is LNHDA and CDR2 is SQIVND (reference sequence). The CDR3 spans 15 residues. The V gene lost 5 bases and the J gene lost 4 bases, with 17 bases spanning the gap. The CDR3 nucleotides are TGTGCCAGTAGTTTTCCAGGGGTCGTCGGCACTGAAGCTTTCTTT. It is translated as CASSFPGVVGTEAFF.

This chain joins TRBV4-1 and TRBJ2-7, with 12 bases aligning to TRBD2. Unmatched junction bases numbered 8, after V lost 2 bases and J lost 3 bases. Germline values: CDR1 MGHRA, CDR2 YSYEKL. CDR3 length: 17 residues. The CDR3 loop is CASSQPTSGSRLYEQYF. Here the CDR3 DNA reads TGCGCCAGCAGCCAACCGACTAGCGGGAGCCGACTCTACGAGCAGTACTTC.